There are many counts of the clone carrying this TCR beta chain. Its antigen is still unknown. One entry per CDR3 protein results from TCRdb running MiXCR on the 5' RACE reads. The data show approximately 670,000 distinct CDR3 sequences, with 5.5% to 6.5% seen just once and under 2% held by the top ten. The CDR3 length is 11 residues. Trimming removed 0 bases at V and 6 bases at J, with 4 bases between. Germline CDR1 reads GTSNPN; CDR2 reads SVGIG (reference sequence). The source of the sample is a study of identical twins. Findings and caveats of the study: Abundant cord blood beta clonotypes carried fewer insertions; memory repertoires showed none. Conclusions were based on cross-sectional statistical analysis, without following the same donors. Potential partial confounding of zero-insertion analyses by invariant MAIT and iNKT cells was noted. Weaker excess sharing between twins was seen in beta out-of-frame sequences.

Input material: naive T cells sorted from blood. The sequence was collected from a young man in good health. This sequence joins TRBV30 and TRBJ2-3; D remains ambiguous. CDR3 protein: CAWSVGDTQYF. For the CDR3, the DNA is TGTGCCTGGAGTGTGGGGGATACGCAGTATTTT.